This T cell receptor beta chain originates from a study of blood T cell repertoires in COVID-19. Sequencing was performed with immunoSEQ multiplex PCR; in TCRdb, only in-frame clones are kept and a portion is missing. The repertoire holds a few hundred thousand clones, with approximately 83% as singletons. Germline V gives CDR1 MNHEY, CDR2 SMNVEV (reference sequence). Trimming removed 4 bases from V and 0 bases from J, with 4 bases in between. This CDR3 is 13 amino acids long. The chain employs TRBV27 and TRBJ2-1; the D is unclear. Sample: peripheral blood. The TCR was taken from a woman aged 25 to 39 with COVID-19, enrolled during active disease. DNA for the CDR3: TGTGCCAGCAGTTCGAGCTCCTACAATGAGCAGTTCTTC. Translation gives CASSSSSYNEQFF.